What follows are 15 T cell receptor beta chains derived from one specimen sequenced in a study of CD8+ T cells in alopecia areata. Extraction and reverse transcription of RNA yielded cDNA as the sequencing template. The data were produced by immunoSEQ multiplex PCR, yet TCRdb's version contains in-frame clones alone and is incomplete. The sample includes about 140,000 clones, about three fifths of them seen just once. What was sequenced was CD4+ T cells sorted from blood. Receptors originate from a human donor in good health.

The CDR3 DNA reads TGTGCCTGGAGTGTACGACTATACAATGAGCAGTTCTTC. It is translated as CAWSVRLYNEQFF. V gene TRBV30 combines with J gene TRBJ2-1; maybe TRBD2 (5 bases). CDR1 is GTSNPN and CDR2 is SVGIG in the germline V gene (reference sequence). Trimming pared 0 bases from V and 4 bases from J, leaving 7 bases between. The CDR3 consists of 13 residues.

The chain carries TRBV10-3 and TRBJ2-5; D is ambiguous. Per the germline V gene, CDR1 is ENHRY and CDR2 is SYGVKD. CDR3 size: 14 residues. Trimming removed 0 bases from V and 5 bases from J, with 10 bases in between. The CDR3 sequence: CAISESGFGETQYF. The CDR3 nucleotides are TGTGCCATCAGTGAGTCCGGGTTTGGGGAGACCCAGTACTTC.

The rearrangement joins TRBV5-6 to TRBJ2-7; D perhaps matches TRBD1 (5 bases). The CDR3 is 14 residues long. Germline V CDR1 and CDR2: SGHDT, YYEEEE. V gave up 0 bases and J gave up 5 bases, with 12 bases separating them. CDR3 loop: CASSLVGVHHEQYF. Written as DNA, the CDR3 is TGTGCCAGCAGCTTGGTAGGGGTGCACCACGAGCAGTACTTC.

This chain uses TRBV5-1 with TRBJ2-5, with TRBD2 identical over 13 bases. The ends lost 3 bases at V and 5 bases at J; junction bases unmatched: 7. Germline assignment: CDR1 SGHRS and CDR2 YFSETQ. This CDR3 is 16 amino acids long. The CDR3 is CASSSGLAGVGETQYF. The CDR3 nucleotides are TGCGCCAGCAGCTCCGGACTAGCGGGAGTCGGTGAGACCCAGTACTTC.

The rearrangement joins TRBV30 to TRBJ1-2; D gene ambiguous. V was shortened by 3 bases and J by 0 bases, with 8 bases between the two germline ends. Germline CDR1 is GTSNPN and CDR2 is SVGIG (reference sequence). The CDR3 extends over 13 amino acids. CDR3 sequence reads: CAWRVLSNYGYTF. Written as DNA, the CDR3 is TGTGCCTGGAGGGTATTATCTAACTATGGCTACACCTTC.

The chain couples TRBV25-1 to TRBJ2-7; D is perhaps TRBD1 or TRBD2 (5 bases each). CDR1 MGHDK and CDR2 SYGVNS come from the germline V gene. CDR3 length equals 14 residues. V gave up 4 bases and J gave up 4 bases, with 14 bases separating them. CDR3 sequence reads: CASSGRGRWYEQYF. In DNA, the CDR3 is TGTGCCAGCAGTGGCCGGGGACGCTGGTACGAGCAGTACTTC.

Here the CDR3 DNA reads TGTGCCAGCAGTCCCCAGAAGGGTTACGAGCAGTACTTC. It is translated as CASSPQKGYEQYF. V gene TRBV6-5 combines with J gene TRBJ2-7, with D unclear. This CDR3 region has 13 residues. Germline lookup yields CDR1 MNHEY and CDR2 SVGAGI. Deletions cut 5 bases from V and 4 bases from J, with 12 bases between.

Only one count was recorded for this clone. The chain is built from TRBV2 and TRBJ1-5; the D gene is possibly TRBD1 (5 bases). V was pared by 7 bases and J by 2 bases, with 15 bases between. The germline gives CDR1 SNHLY, CDR2 FYNNEI. This CDR3 has 15 residues. The CDR3 spells CASTGEGLGNQPQHF. CDR3 DNA: TGTGCCAGCACGGGGGAGGGACTCGGCAATCAGCCCCAGCATTTT. Full variable domain (rest looked up from reference TRBV2 and TRBJ1-5): EPEVTQTPSHQVTQMGQEVILRCVPISNHLYFYWYRQILGQKVEFLVSFYNNEISEKSEIFDDQFSVERPDGSNFTLKIRSTKLEDSAMYFCASTGEGLGNQPQHFGDGTRLSIL.

The chain combines TRBV29-1 with TRBJ1-2; 7 bases align to TRBD1. Trimming cost V 6 bases and J 0 bases; bases outside gene matches: 7. CDR1 and CDR2 (germline): SQVTM, ANQGSEA. The CDR3 spans 14 residues. Written as DNA, the CDR3 is TGCAGCGTAATCGGACAGGTGGCTAACTATGGCTACACCTTC. Translating it yields CSVIGQVANYGYTF.

This clone was detected a few times. This sequence joins TRBV4-1 and TRBJ2-3; possibly TRBD2 for D (6 bases). V was pared by 2 bases and J by 7 bases, with 22 bases between. Germline V gives CDR1 MGHRA, CDR2 YSYEKL. This CDR3 spans 17 amino acids. CDR3 in amino acids: CASSQFSTESGGNTQYF. CDR3 in DNA: TGCGCCAGCAGCCAATTTTCGACAGAGTCCGGAGGGAATACGCAGTATTTT.

The chain joins TRBV5-1 to TRBJ2-6; unclear D gene. With 5 bases removed from V and 0 bases from J, the gap between germline ends came to 6 bases. Germline V gives CDR1 SGHRS, CDR2 YFSETQ. CDR3 length equals 14 residues. The CDR3 DNA is TGCGCCAGCAGATGGGGCTCTGGGGCCAACGTCCTGACTTTC. Protein: CASRWGSGANVLTF.

The V gene is TRBV29-1, the J gene TRBJ2-2; the D call may be TRBD1 or TRBD2 (5 bases each). This CDR3 spans 14 amino acids. Germline loops: CDR1 SQVTM, CDR2 ANQGSEA. Between the trimmed V and J ends, which lost 5 bases and 2 bases, there was a span of 12 bases. Written as DNA, the CDR3 is TGCAGCGTTCGACCCGGGACCAACACCGGGGAGCTGTTTTTT. It translates to CSVRPGTNTGELFF.

The J gene is TRBJ1-1, the V gene TRBV29-1, with D unresolved. The V end lost 4 bases, the J end lost 0 bases, and 9 bases lay between the germline ends. There are 13 residues in the CDR3. Germline CDR1 reads SQVTM; CDR2 reads ANQGSEA. CDR3 bases: TGCAGCGTTGGGGGAGTCATGAACACTGAAGCTTTCTTT. It encodes CSVGGVMNTEAFF.

This clone was observed a few times. The V and J genes are TRBV5-1 and TRBJ1-2; D remains unclear. Germline V gives CDR1 SGHRS, CDR2 YFSETQ. The CDR3 is made up of 15 amino acids. The V end lost 4 bases, the J end lost 5 bases, and 18 bases lay between the germline ends. The CDR3 is CASSVGGLNTYGYTF. For the CDR3, the DNA is TGCGCCAGCAGCGTTGGCGGTCTCAATACATATGGCTACACCTTC.

On this clone itself: A read error may account for a junction end that differs from germline. The chain joins TRBV5-4 to TRBJ1-1; possibly TRBD1 for D (5 bases). The V gene's germline CDR1 is SGHNT and CDR2 YYREEE (reference sequence). The CDR3 loop spans 16 amino acids. As DNA, the CDR3 is TGTGCCAGCAGCACAGGCCCGGCGATCCAGAACGCTGAAGCTTTCTTT. Protein product: CASSTGPAIQNAEAFF.